This T cell receptor beta chain emerged from a study of shared clonotypes between healthy human individuals. The assay ran at deep level. Original processing notes: ImmunoSEQ output lacked quality scores and full-length reads, limiting matched filtering. The data were produced by immunoSEQ multiplex PCR, yet TCRdb's version contains in-frame clones alone and is incomplete. That table gives V, J and clone size, and the DNA gave D and trimming. The table has under 1,100,000 clones, approximately 70% seen once. Study-wide points: Sampling included only blood; tissue repertoires likely differ.

Adult donors, all healthy and HIV-negative, had no recent acute infections or vaccinations. As to this clone: Its antigen is not identified.

The TCR sequence derives from a man younger than 30 in good health. Sequences were obtained from memory CD4+ T cells sorted from blood. The sample's subset: CD45RA-negative fraction.

The CDR3 sequence is CSVDGGYGYTF. The CDR3 nucleotides are TGCAGCGTTGATGGGGGTTATGGCTACACCTTC. The chain employs TRBV29-1 and TRBJ1-2; perhaps TRBD1 as D (5 bases). Looked up from germline, CDR1 is SQVTM and CDR2 is ANQGSEA. V was clipped by 3 bases and J by 5 bases, with 7 bases between them. The CDR3 is 11 residues long.